The entry below gives a single T cell receptor (beta chain) sequence along with its context. Its recognized antigen is unknown. Base-call qualities are not available, and no considerably larger clone is one nucleotide away. A second Seattle source provided samples from volunteer blood donors who had recovered from COVID-19. Each collaborating institution followed its own protocols to collect whole blood in K2EDTA tubes. For TCRbeta analysis, collaborators shipped samples as frozen whole blood, isolated PBMCs, or DNA extracted from either of those sample types. The immunoSEQ Assay, a bias-controlled multiplex PCR, was used to amplify TCRbeta CDR3 regions from genomic DNA. Per the authors' processing: Nucleated cell counts per sample were estimated from amplification of reference gene primers within the assay. To quantify the absolute abundance of each unique TCRbeta CDR3 rearrangement, sequence reads were collapsed and filtered. For each sample, productive Simpson clonality was calculated by taking the square root of Simpson's diversity index across productive rearrangements. TCRdb mirrors the immuneACCESS table, restricted to in-frame sequences. Some clones are absent from its copies; in checked studies, under half trace to an unresolved V gene, and the reason for the others is unknown. The D gene and trimming were derived from the DNA, and the V and J assignments and clone size from that table. The sample profile shows 250,000 to 300,000 clones; roughly 89% of them were found once. The ten largest clones represent 4% to 5% of the sample.

This record belongs to a study of blood T cell repertoires in COVID-19 (dated by TCRdb to the early 2020s). Study-wide context: Samples from collaborators originated in the United States, Italy and Spain and spanned both the acute and convalescent phases of COVID-19. The prospective study material was composed of cDNA or gDNA derived from T cells, B-cell-depleted T cells, or PBMCs. The dataset comprised deeply sampled blood TCRbeta repertoires from subjects exposed to, actively infected with, or recovered from COVID-19. The repertoires were released in a freely available public database meant as a resource for research on the immune response to SARS-CoV-2. The samples were drawn from the first 160 participants of the ongoing ImmuneRACE study and from about 1,200 subjects provided by 6 global collaborators. Nearly every sample came with metadata listing a de-identified subject ID, COVID-19 status, age in years and sex. Where available, HLA class I and class II types were taken from metadata supplied by the sample provider and were not determined by assay-based typing.

Including cysteine and phenylalanine, the CDR3 has 15 amino acids. Only CDR3 DNA is held: 45 bases, read in frame from base 1. The germline V gene provides CDR1 SGHAT and CDR2 FQNNGV. V loses 1 base, J loses 3 bases, and the germline ends lie 12 bases apart. The paper's findings and limits, for the study overall: The quantity of clinical and demographic metadata differed by source and by participant and was supplied without curation.

This chain joins TRBV11-2 to TRBJ2-5; a tentative D match to TRBD2 spans 5 bases. Sequenced material: peripheral blood. The clonotype comes from a woman aged 40 to 50 who had recovered from COVID-19. The DNA sequence reads TGTGCCAGCAGCTTAGGTACTTCGGGGAAAGAGACCCAGTACTTC. Translated, it reads CASSLGTSGKETQYF. Where the CDR3 stops, the reference TRBV11-2 and TRBJ2-5 genes take over; the full variable domain is EAGVAQSPRYKIIEKRQSVAFWCNPISGHATLYWYQQILGQGPKLLIQFQNNGVVDDSQLPKDRFSAERLKGVDSTLKIQPAKLEDSAVYLCASSLGTSGKETQYFGPGTRLLVL.